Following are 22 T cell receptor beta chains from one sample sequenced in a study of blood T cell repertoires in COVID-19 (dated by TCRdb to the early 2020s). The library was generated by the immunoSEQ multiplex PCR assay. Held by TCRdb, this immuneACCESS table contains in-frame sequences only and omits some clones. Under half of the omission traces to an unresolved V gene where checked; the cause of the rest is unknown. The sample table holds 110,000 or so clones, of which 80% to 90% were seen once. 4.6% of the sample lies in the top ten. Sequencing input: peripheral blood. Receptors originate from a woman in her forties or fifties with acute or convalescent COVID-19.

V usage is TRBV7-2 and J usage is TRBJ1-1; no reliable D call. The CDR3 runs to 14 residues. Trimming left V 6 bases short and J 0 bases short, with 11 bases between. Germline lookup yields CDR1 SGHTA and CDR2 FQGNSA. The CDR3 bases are TGTGCCAGCAGTCGAACTATGTTGAACACTGAAGCTTTCTTT. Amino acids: CASSRTMLNTEAFF.

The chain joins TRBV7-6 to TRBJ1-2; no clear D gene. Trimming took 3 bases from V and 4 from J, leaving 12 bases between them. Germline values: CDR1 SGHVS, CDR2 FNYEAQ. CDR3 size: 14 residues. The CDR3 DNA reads TGTGCCAGCAGCTTGGAGCCGGTCAGCTATGGCTACACCTTC. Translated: CASSLEPVSYGYTF.

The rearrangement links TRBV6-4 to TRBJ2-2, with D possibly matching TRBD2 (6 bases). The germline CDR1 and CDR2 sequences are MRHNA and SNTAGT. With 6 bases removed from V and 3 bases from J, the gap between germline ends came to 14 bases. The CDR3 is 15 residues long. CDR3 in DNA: TGTGCCAGCAGCCCGGGACTCGCCTACACCGGGGAGCTGTTTTTT. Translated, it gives CASSPGLAYTGELFF.

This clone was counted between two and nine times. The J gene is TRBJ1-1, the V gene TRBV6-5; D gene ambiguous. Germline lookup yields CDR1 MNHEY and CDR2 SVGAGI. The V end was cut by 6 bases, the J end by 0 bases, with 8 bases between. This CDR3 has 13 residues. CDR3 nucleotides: TGTGCCAGCAGCTTACAGCTGAACACTGAAGCTTTCTTT. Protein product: CASSLQLNTEAFF.

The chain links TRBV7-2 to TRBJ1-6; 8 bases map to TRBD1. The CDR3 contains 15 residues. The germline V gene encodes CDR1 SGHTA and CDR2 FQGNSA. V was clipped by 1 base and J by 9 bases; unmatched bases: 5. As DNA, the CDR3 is TGTGCCAGCAGCTTAGAGACAGGGGTCGGTTCACCCCTCCACTTT. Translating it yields CASSLETGVGSPLHF.

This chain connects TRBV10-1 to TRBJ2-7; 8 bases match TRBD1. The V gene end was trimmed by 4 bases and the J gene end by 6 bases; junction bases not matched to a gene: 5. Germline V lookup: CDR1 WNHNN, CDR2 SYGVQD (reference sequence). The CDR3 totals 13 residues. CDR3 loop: CASSVDRVSEQYF. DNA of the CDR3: TGCGCCAGCAGTGTGGACAGGGTGTCCGAGCAGTACTTC.

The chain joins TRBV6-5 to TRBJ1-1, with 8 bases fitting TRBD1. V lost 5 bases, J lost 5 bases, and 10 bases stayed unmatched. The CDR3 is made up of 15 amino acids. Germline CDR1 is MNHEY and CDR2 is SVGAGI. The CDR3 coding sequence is TGTGCCAGCAGTCCCCGACAGGGGCAGAGGACTGAAGCTTTCTTT. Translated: CASSPRQGQRTEAFF.

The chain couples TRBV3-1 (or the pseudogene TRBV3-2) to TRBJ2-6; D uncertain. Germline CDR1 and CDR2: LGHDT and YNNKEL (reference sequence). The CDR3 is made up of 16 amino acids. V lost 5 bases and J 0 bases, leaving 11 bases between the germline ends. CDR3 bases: TGTGCCAGCAGCAACAGAGTCGACTCTGGGGCCAACGTCCTGACTTTC. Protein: CASSNRVDSGANVLTF.

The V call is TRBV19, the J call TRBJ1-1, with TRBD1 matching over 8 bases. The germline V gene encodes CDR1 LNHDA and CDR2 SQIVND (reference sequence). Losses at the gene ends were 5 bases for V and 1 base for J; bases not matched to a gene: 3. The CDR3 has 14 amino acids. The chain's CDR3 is CASSLQGGNTEAFF. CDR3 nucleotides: TGTGCCAGTAGTTTACAGGGGGGGAACACTGAAGCTTTCTTT.

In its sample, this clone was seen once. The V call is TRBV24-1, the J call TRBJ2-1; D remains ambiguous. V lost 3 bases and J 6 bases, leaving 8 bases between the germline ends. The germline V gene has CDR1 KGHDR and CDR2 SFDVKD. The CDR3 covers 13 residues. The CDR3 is CATSDTALNEQFF. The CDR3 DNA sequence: TGTGCCACCAGTGATACAGCTCTCAATGAGCAGTTCTTC.

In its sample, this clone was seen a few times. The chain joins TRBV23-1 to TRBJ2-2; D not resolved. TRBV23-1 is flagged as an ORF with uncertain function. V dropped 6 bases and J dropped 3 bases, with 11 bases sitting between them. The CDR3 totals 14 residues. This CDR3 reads CASRPPVHTGELFF. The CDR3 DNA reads TGCGCCAGCAGACCCCCGGTCCACACCGGGGAGCTGTTTTTT.

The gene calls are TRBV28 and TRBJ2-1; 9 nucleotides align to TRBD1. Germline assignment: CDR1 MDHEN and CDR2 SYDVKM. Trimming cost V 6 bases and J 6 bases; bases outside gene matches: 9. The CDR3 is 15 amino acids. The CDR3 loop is CASRIGTGRGNEQFF. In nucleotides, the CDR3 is TGTGCCAGCAGGATTGGGACAGGGAGAGGCAATGAGCAGTTCTTC.

In DNA, the CDR3 is TGTGCCAGCAGTTCCCCAGGGGTCGCTCAGCCCCAGCATTTT. Its protein product is CASSSPGVAQPQHF. This rearrangement joins TRBV28 to TRBJ1-5; the D gene is possibly TRBD1 (6 bases). V was cut by 4 bases and J by 6 bases, with 13 bases left in between. The CDR3 has 14 residues. Germline CDR1 and CDR2: MDHEN and SYDVKM. The variable domain in full, with the rest retrieved from reference TRBV28 and TRBJ1-5, is DVKVTQSSRYLVKRTGEKVFLECVQDMDHENMFWYRQDPGLGLRLIYFSYDVKMKEKGDIPEGYSVSREKKERFSLILESASTNQTSMYLCASSSPGVAQPQHFGDGTRLSIL.

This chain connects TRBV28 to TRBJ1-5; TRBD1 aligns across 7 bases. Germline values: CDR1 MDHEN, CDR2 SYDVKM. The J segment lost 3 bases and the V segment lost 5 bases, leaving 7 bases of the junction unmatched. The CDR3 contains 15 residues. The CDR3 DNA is TGTGCCAGCAGTCCCCTACAGGGGTCCAATCAGCCCCAGCATTTT. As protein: CASSPLQGSNQPQHF.

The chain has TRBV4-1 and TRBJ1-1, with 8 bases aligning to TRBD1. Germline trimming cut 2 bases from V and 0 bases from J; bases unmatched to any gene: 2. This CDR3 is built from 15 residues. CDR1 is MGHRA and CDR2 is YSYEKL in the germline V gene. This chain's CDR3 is CASSQTGGLNTEAFF. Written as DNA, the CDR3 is TGCGCCAGCAGCCAAACAGGGGGGTTGAACACTGAAGCTTTCTTT.

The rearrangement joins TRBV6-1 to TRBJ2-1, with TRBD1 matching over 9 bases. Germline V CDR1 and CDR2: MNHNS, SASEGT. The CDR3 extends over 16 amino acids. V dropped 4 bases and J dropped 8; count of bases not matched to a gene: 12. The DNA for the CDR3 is TGTGCCAGCAGTGGACAACAGGGGGCCGAGGGAGATGAGCAGTTCTTC. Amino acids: CASSGQQGAEGDEQFF.

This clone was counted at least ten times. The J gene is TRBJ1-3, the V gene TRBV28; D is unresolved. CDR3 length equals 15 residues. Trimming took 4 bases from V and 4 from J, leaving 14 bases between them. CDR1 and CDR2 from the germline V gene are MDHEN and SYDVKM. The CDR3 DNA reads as TGTGCCAGCAGTTCCCTAATGGGAGGCGGAAACACCATATATTTT. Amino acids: CASSSLMGGGNTIYF.

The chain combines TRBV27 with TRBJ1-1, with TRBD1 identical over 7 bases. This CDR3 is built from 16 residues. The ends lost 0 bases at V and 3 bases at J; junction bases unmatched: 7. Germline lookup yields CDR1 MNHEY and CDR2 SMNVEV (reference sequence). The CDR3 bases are TGTGCCAGCAGTTTATCGATGACAGGGTACCACACTGAAGCTTTCTTT. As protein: CASSLSMTGYHTEAFF.

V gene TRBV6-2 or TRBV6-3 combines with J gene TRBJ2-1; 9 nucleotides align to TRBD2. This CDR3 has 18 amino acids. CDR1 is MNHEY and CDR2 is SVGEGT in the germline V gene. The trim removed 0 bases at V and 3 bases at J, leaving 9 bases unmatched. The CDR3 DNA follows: TGTGCCAGCAGTTACTCGAAGCGCGGGGGGGCCGACTACAATGAGCAGTTCTTC. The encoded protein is CASSYSKRGGADYNEQFF.

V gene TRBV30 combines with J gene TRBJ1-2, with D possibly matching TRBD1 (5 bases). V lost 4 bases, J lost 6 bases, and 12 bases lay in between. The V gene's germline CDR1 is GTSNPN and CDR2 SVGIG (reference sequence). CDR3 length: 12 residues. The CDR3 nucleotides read TGTGCCTGGAAGGGACTAAGGCATGGCTACACCTTC. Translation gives CAWKGLRHGYTF. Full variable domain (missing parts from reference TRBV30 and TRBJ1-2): SQTIHQWPATLVQPVGSPLSLECTVEGTSNPNLYWYRQAAGRGLQLLFYSVGIGQISSEVPQNLSASRPQDRQFILSSKKLLLSDSGFYLCAWKGLRHGYTFGSGTRLTVV.

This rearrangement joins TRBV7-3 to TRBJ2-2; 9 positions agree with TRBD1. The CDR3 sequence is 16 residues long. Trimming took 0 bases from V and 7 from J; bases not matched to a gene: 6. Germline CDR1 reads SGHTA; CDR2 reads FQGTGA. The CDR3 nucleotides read TGTGCCAGCAGCTTAACGTCACAGGGGGCGGGCGGGGAGCTGTTTTTT. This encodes CASSLTSQGAGGELFF.

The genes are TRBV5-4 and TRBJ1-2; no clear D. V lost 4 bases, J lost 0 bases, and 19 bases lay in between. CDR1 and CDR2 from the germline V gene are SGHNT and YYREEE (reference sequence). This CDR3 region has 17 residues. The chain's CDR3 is CASSPLAADSANYGYTF. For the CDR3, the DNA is TGTGCCAGCAGCCCCTTAGCGGCGGACTCCGCTAACTATGGCTACACCTTC.